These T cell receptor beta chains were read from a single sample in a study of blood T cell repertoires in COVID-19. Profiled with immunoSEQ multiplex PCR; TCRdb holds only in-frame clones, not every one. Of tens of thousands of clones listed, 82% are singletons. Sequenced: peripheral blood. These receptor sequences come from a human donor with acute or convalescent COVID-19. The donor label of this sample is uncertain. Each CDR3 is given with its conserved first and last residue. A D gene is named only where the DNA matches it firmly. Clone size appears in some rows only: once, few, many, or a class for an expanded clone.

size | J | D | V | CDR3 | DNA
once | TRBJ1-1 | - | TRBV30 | CAWSSYSGTEAFF | TGTGCCTGGAGTTCATACTCGGGGACTGAAGCTTTCTTT
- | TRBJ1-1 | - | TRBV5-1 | CASSLVANPDTEAFF | TGCGCCAGCAGCTTGGTTGCGAATCCCGACACTGAAGCTTTCTTT
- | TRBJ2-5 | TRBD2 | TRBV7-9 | CASSLALSLAGAATRYF | TGTGCCAGCAGCTTAGCTCTTTCCCTAGCGGGGGCCGCAACGCGGTACTTC
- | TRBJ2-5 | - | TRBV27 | CASSPFTAGQETQYF | TGTGCCAGCAGTCCATTCACTGCGGGCCAAGAGACCCAGTACTTC
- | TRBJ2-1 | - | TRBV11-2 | CASSLSPAHYNEQFF | TGTGCCAGCAGCTTATCCCCAGCGCACTACAATGAGCAGTTCTTC
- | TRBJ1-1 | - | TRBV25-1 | CASSEGQRMNTEAFF | TGTGCCAGCAGTGAAGGCCAGCGCATGAACACTGAAGCTTTCTTT
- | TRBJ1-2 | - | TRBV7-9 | CASSFIFTGRNYGYTF | TGTGCCAGCAGCTTCATTTTCACAGGTCGAAACTATGGCTACACCTTC
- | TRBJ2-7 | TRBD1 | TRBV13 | CASSYRGRKYEQYF | TGTGCCAGCAGCTACAGGGGGCGGAAGTACGAGCAGTACTTC
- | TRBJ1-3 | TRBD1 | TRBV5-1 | CASSNRGLSGNTIYF | TGCGCCAGCAGCAACAGGGGGCTCTCTGGAAACACCATATATTTT
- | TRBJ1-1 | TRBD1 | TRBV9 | CASSVWTGTEAFF | TGTGCCAGCAGCGTATGGACAGGCACTGAAGCTTTCTTT
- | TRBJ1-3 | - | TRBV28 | CASSPGPGPLSGNTIYF | TGTGCCAGCAGTCCCGGCCCGGGTCCCTTATCAGGAAACACCATATATTTT
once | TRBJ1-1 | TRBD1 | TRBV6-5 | CASSYSQGAEAFF | TGTGCCAGCAGTTACTCTCAGGGGGCTGAAGCTTTCTTT
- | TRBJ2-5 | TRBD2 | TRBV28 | CASVAGGSLETQYF | TGTGCCAGCGTAGCGGGGGGATCGCTTGAGACCCAGTACTTC
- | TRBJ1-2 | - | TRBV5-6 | CASSPMGRGNYGYTF | TGTGCCAGCAGCCCCATGGGCAGGGGTAACTATGGCTACACCTTC
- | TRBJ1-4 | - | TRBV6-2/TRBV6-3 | CASSYSQTSPGGYNEKLFF | TGTGCCAGCAGTTACTCCCAGACGTCGCCGGGGGGTTATAATGAAAAACTGTTTTTT
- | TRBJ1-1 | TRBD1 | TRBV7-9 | CASRGQGQNTEAFF | TGTGCCAGCAGAGGACAGGGCCAGAACACTGAAGCTTTCTTT
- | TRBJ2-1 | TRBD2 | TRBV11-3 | CASSLGASGSPFF | TGTGCCAGCAGCTTAGGGGCTAGCGGGAGTCCGTTCTTC
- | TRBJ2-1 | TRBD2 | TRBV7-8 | CASSSTSGSFEQFF | TGTGCCAGCAGCTCCACTAGCGGGAGTTTTGAGCAGTTCTTC
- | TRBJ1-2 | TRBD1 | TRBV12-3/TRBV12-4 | CASSWGTESGYTF | TGTGCCAGCAGTTGGGGGACAGAAAGTGGCTACACCTTC
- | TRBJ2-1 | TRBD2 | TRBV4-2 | CASSQAQREGSNEQFF | TGTGCCAGCAGCCAAGCTCAGCGGGAGGGGAGCAATGAGCAGTTCTTC
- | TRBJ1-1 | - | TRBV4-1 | CASSRQQELNTEAFF | TGCGCCAGCAGCCGACAACAGGAGCTGAACACTGAAGCTTTCTTT
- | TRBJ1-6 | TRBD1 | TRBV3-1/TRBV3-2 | CASSSPGTGSISSPLHF | TGTGCCAGCAGCTCGCCCGGGACAGGGAGTATAAGCTCACCCCTCCACTTT
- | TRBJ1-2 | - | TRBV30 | CAWDGGSGYGYTF | TGTGCCTGGGACGGAGGGTCAGGATATGGCTACACCTTC
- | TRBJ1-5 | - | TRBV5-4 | CASSLGGGSLNQPQHF | TGTGCCAGCAGCTTGGGGGGCGGAAGCCTCAATCAGCCCCAGCATTTT
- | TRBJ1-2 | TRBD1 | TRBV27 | CASSSWTGGIRDGYTF | TGTGCCAGCAGTTCATGGACAGGGGGGATCAGGGATGGCTACACCTTC
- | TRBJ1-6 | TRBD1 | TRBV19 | CASTRDRESPLHF | TGTGCCAGTACCCGCGACAGGGAATCACCCCTCCACTTT